Shown below are 29 T cell receptor beta chains from a single sample sequenced in a study of cytomegalovirus exposure and HLA in healthy donors. The PCR was carried out with 60 Vbeta primers and 13 Jbeta primers. The method was immunoSEQ multiplex PCR; TCRdb's version includes in-frame clones alone and lacks a portion of them. The table shows about 200,000 clones, with around 80% occurring only once. Specimen: PBMCs. The receptor set was obtained from a man aged 25 to 40 in good health and CMV-seronegative.

The chain is built from TRBV9 and TRBJ2-1; maybe TRBD2 (7 bases). The CDR3 spans 13 residues. Per the germline V gene, CDR1 is SGDLS and CDR2 is YYNGEE. With 8 bases removed from V and 10 bases from J, the gap between germline ends came to 19 bases. The CDR3 reads CASGRGALGEQFF. CDR3 DNA sequence: TGTGCCAGTGGGAGGGGGGCCCTAGGAGAGCAGTTCTTC.

This chain links TRBV6-6 with TRBJ2-7; the match to TRBD2 covers 7 bases. This CDR3 has 14 residues. The V gene end was trimmed by 2 bases and the J gene end by 2 bases; junction bases not matched to a gene: 3. The germline gives CDR1 MNHNY, CDR2 SVGAGI (reference sequence). CDR3 sequence (DNA): TGTGCCAGCAGTTACGGGGGGGTACCCTACGAGCAGTACTTC. Amino acids: CASSYGGVPYEQYF.

This rearrangement joins TRBV19 to TRBJ1-5, with D perhaps matching TRBD1 (6 bases). The CDR3 runs 14 residues. V gave up 5 bases and J gave up 6 bases, with 14 bases separating them. Germline CDR1 reads LNHDA; CDR2 reads SQIVND (reference sequence). The CDR3 loop reads CASSQNRDGQPQHF. CDR3 coding DNA: TGTGCCAGTAGTCAAAACAGGGATGGTCAGCCCCAGCATTTT.

This clone was observed once. The V gene is TRBV11-2, the J gene TRBJ2-7; D is possibly TRBD1 (6 bases). Trimming pared 4 bases from V and 3 bases from J, leaving 13 bases between. This CDR3 comprises 14 residues. Germline V CDR1 and CDR2: SGHAT, FQNNGV. The chain's CDR3 is CASSSTGSHYEQYF. CDR3 coding DNA: TGTGCCAGCAGCTCGACAGGCAGCCACTACGAGCAGTACTTC.

The V gene is TRBV10-1, the J gene TRBJ2-5; tentatively, D is TRBD1 (5 bases). This CDR3 comprises 16 residues. The germline gives CDR1 WNHNN, CDR2 SYGVQD (reference sequence). Between the trimmed V and J ends, which lost 0 bases and 4 bases, there was a span of 15 bases. In DNA form, the CDR3 reads TGCGCCAGCAGTGAGTCGGTCTCAGGGAAGCGAGAGACCCAGTACTTC. Translation gives CASSESVSGKRETQYF.

This clone was seen a handful of times. This chain joins TRBV7-8 and TRBJ2-7; 7 bases fit TRBD2. Germline V gene data show CDR1 as SGHVS and CDR2 as FQNEAQ. V lost 3 bases, J lost 5 bases, and 7 bases stayed unmatched. The CDR3 loop spans 14 amino acids. CDR3 protein: CASSLDGGFNEQYF. The CDR3 DNA reads as TGTGCCAGCAGCTTGGACGGGGGGTTCAACGAGCAGTACTTC.

Here the CDR3 reads CASSLLERAGELFF. CDR3 nucleotide sequence: TGTGCCAGCAGCTTATTAGAGAGGGCCGGGGAGCTGTTTTTT. The genes are TRBV7-9 and TRBJ2-2, with D maybe TRBD2 (5 bases). Germline loops: CDR1 SEHNR, CDR2 FQNEAQ (reference sequence). Trimming took off 2 bases at V and 6 bases at J, with 10 bases between the two ends. This CDR3 region has 14 residues.

This chain uses TRBV28 with TRBJ2-3, with TRBD1 identical over 7 bases. The length of the CDR3 is 15 residues. V gave up 8 bases and J gave up 0 bases; unmatched junction bases: 8. Germline V gene data show CDR1 as MDHEN and CDR2 as SYDVKM. CDR3 nucleotides: TGTGCCAGCGCCGCGGACAGGCCAAGCACAGATACGCAGTATTTT. It yields the protein CASAADRPSTDTQYF.

The genes are TRBV27 and TRBJ1-1; D remains unclear. In germline, CDR1 is MNHEY, CDR2 SMNVEV (reference sequence). Trimming took 5 bases from V and 4 from J, leaving 11 bases between them. The CDR3 covers 13 residues. This chain's CDR3 is CASSAGVTTEAFF. The CDR3 DNA sequence: TGTGCCAGCAGTGCCGGGGTGACCACTGAAGCTTTCTTT.

V is TRBV5-8 and J is TRBJ2-2; possible D gene TRBD1, 6 bases. Germline lookup yields CDR1 SGHTS and CDR2 YDEGEE. The CDR3 runs to 16 residues. V lost 4 bases and J lost 5, with 18 bases in between. The CDR3 sequence: CASSLTGTSRTGELFF. DNA of the CDR3: TGTGCCAGCAGCCTCACAGGGACGAGTAGGACCGGGGAGCTGTTTTTT.

This clone occurred once. V is TRBV19 and J is TRBJ2-2, with D uncertain. Germline-derived CDR1 and CDR2 are LNHDA and SQIVND (reference sequence). This CDR3 has 14 amino acids. V gave up 5 bases and J gave up 0 bases, with 7 bases separating them. CDR3 DNA sequence: TGTGCCAGTAGTCAACAGTCGAACACCGGGGAGCTGTTTTTT. Its protein is CASSQQSNTGELFF.

CDR3: CASSLRGRVTGYTF. CDR3 nucleotide sequence: TGTGCCAGCAGTTTAAGGGGGCGAGTCACGGGCTACACCTTC. This rearrangement joins TRBV28 to TRBJ1-2, with 7 bases matching TRBD1. V lost 2 bases to trimming and J lost 8 bases; unmatched junction nucleotides: 8. CDR3 length: 14 residues. Germline CDR1 reads MDHEN; CDR2 reads SYDVKM.

The chain links TRBV6-5 to TRBJ2-7; TRBD2 is a possible D gene (7 bases). CDR1 is MNHEY, CDR2 SVGAGI, per germline. This CDR3 region has 13 residues. V was cut by 2 bases and J by 6 bases, with 11 bases left in between. CDR3 protein: CASSYMGGREQYF. CDR3 nucleotides: TGTGCCAGCAGTTACATGGGGGGGCGCGAGCAGTACTTC.

This clone was found a few times. The chain recombines TRBV28 with TRBJ2-1, with D unresolved. This CDR3 spans 13 amino acids. CDR1 and CDR2 (germline): MDHEN, SYDVKM. The V end was cut by 3 bases, the J end by 8 bases, with 11 bases between. The DNA for the CDR3 is TGTGCCAGCAGTTTGCCAGGTCCCTATGAGCAGTTCTTC. It yields the protein CASSLPGPYEQFF.

This sequence joins TRBV7-3 and TRBJ1-4; D is uncertain. Trimming removed 4 bases from V and 8 bases from J, with 14 bases in between. Germline-derived CDR1 and CDR2 are SGHTA and FQGTGA. The CDR3 contains 14 residues. The CDR3 DNA sequence: TGTGCCAGCAGCTACGGATATTCCAGGGAAAAACTGTTTTTT. It is translated as CASSYGYSREKLFF.

The rearrangement joins TRBV10-3 to TRBJ1-5, with 7 positions matching TRBD1. J lost 7 bases, V lost 11 bases, and 11 bases had no gene match. From germline, CDR1 is ENHRY and CDR2 SYGVKD. The CDR3 runs 13 residues. In nucleotides, the CDR3 is TGTGCCGTTTCGACAGGGACGGGACAGCCCCAGCATTTT. The encoded protein is CAVSTGTGQPQHF.

This chain links TRBV11-2 with TRBJ2-7; 7 bases map to TRBD2. The CDR3 has 16 residues. V was clipped by 6 bases and J by 2 bases; unmatched bases: 13. Germline V gene data show CDR1 as SGHAT and CDR2 as FQNNGV. CDR3 region: CASSLLTGGLPYEQYF. DNA of the CDR3: TGTGCCAGCAGTCTCTTGACCGGGGGACTACCCTACGAGCAGTACTTC.

The chain links TRBV27 to TRBJ2-2; D remains unclear. The CDR3 consists of 16 residues. The V gene lost 3 bases and the J gene lost 0 bases, with 11 bases spanning the gap. Germline assignment: CDR1 MNHEY and CDR2 SMNVEV (reference sequence). CDR3 nucleotide sequence: TGTGCCAGCAGTTTTACTAACACCCCGAACACCGGGGAGCTGTTTTTT. Protein sequence: CASSFTNTPNTGELFF.

J is TRBJ2-3 and V is TRBV5-1, with 8 bases lining up with TRBD2. With V trimmed by 7 bases and J by 0 bases, 4 bases remained unmatched. CDR3 length: 14 amino acids. Germline V gene sequence: CDR1 SGHRS, CDR2 YFSETQ. The CDR3 DNA is TGCGCCAGCTTAGAGCGGGGGAGCACAGATACGCAGTATTTT. Protein: CASLERGSTDTQYF.

The chain's CDR3 is CASSLYSSAEQYF. As DNA, the CDR3 is TGTGCCAGCAGTCTTTACTCTAGCGCCGAGCAGTACTTC. The V and J genes are TRBV27 and TRBJ2-7; D possibly corresponds to TRBD2 (6 bases). There are 13 residues in the CDR3. Deletions cut 5 bases from V and 6 bases from J, with 14 bases between. The germline V gene encodes CDR1 MNHEY and CDR2 SMNVEV (reference sequence).

The rearrangement uses TRBV28 and TRBJ1-6; perhaps TRBD1 as D (5 bases). The V gene lost 7 bases and the J gene lost 6 bases, with 22 bases spanning the gap. The CDR3 contains 17 residues. CDR1 and CDR2 (germline): MDHEN, SYDVKM. The CDR3 DNA sequence: TGTGCCAGCAATAAGTATGCCGTAGGCAGGGCTAATTCACCCCTCCACTTT. This translates into CASNKYAVGRANSPLHF.

The rearrangement links TRBV27 to TRBJ2-1, with 8 bases matching TRBD1. CDR3 size: 17 residues. Trimming removed 6 bases from V and 7 bases from J; junction bases left unmatched: 17. Germline CDR1 reads MNHEY; CDR2 reads SMNVEV (reference sequence). The DNA of the CDR3 is TGTGCCAGCAGACCACAGGACAGGGTCCCTCCAGGAAATGAGCAGTTCTTC. Protein: CASRPQDRVPPGNEQFF.

The gene calls are TRBV5-5 and TRBJ1-2; 7 nucleotides line up with TRBD1. The V segment lost 4 bases and the J segment 7 bases; nucleotides outside the gene matches: 7. The germline CDR1 and CDR2 sequences are SGHKS and YYEKEE (reference sequence). The CDR3 length is 13 residues. The CDR3 region has the DNA TGTGCCAGCAGCGGGTTGAGGGGGCGTGGCTACACCTTC. It is translated as CASSGLRGRGYTF.

The genes are TRBV4-1 and TRBJ1-1; D is perhaps TRBD1 (5 bases). This CDR3 region has 13 residues. Deletions cut 1 base from V and 11 bases from J, with 14 bases between. CDR1 is MGHRA, CDR2 YSYEKL, per germline. CDR3 region: CASSQVPGRGAFF. CDR3 DNA: TGCGCCAGCAGCCAAGTACCGGGACGGGGGGCTTTCTTT.

To note about this clone: One end of the junction does not line up with germline, which may come from a read error. The rearrangement uses TRBV7-2 and TRBJ1-5, with D unresolved. The CDR3 is 11 amino acids. Germline CDR1 and CDR2: SGHTA and FQGNSA. CDR3: CASSLYQSQHF. The CDR3 nucleotides read TGTGCCAGCAGCCTGTATCAGTCCCAGCATTTT.

The chain carries TRBV5-6 and TRBJ1-6; 9 bases agree with TRBD1. V lost 4 bases, J lost 7 bases, and 6 bases stayed unmatched. This CDR3 comprises 15 residues. The V gene's germline CDR1 is SGHDT and CDR2 YYEEEE. DNA of the CDR3: TGTGCCAGCAGCGCGAACAGGGGGCGCAATTCACCCCTCCACTTT. Translated, it gives CASSANRGRNSPLHF.

The genes are TRBV15 and TRBJ2-5; D not certain. The CDR3 covers 13 residues. Germline V gene data show CDR1 as LNHNV and CDR2 as YYDKDF (reference sequence). Trimming removed 3 bases at V and 5 bases at J, with 10 bases between. The CDR3 sequence is CATSSTNQETQYF. The CDR3, as DNA: TGTGCCACCAGCAGTACCAATCAGGAGACCCAGTACTTC.

Points on this clone: The junction departs from the called germline gene at one end, perhaps through a read error. The chain joins TRBV27 to TRBJ2-1; 9 bases are shared with TRBD2. Germline V gives CDR1 MNHEY, CDR2 SMNVEV (reference sequence). The CDR3 covers 12 residues. As DNA, the CDR3 is TGTGCCAGCACCGCGGGGGGGGCGTTATGGGTCTTC. This sequence encodes CASTAGGALWVF.

The J gene is TRBJ2-4, the V gene TRBV27; possible D gene TRBD1, 6 bases. Germline loops: CDR1 MNHEY, CDR2 SMNVEV (reference sequence). This CDR3 has 14 residues. V lost 3 bases and J 8 bases, leaving 14 bases between the germline ends. The CDR3 region is CASSFRDTPHIQYF. CDR3 sequence (DNA): TGTGCCAGCAGTTTTCGGGACACTCCTCACATTCAGTACTTC.